What follows describes a single T cell receptor beta chain. Its antigen remains unknown. Deep-level settings were used for running the assay. Each subset's genomic DNA was shared equally among a number of immunoSEQ plates. The protocol was immunoSEQ multiplex PCR, while the TCRdb copy is restricted to in-frame clones and leaves out a portion. The sample yields millions of clones, 90% to 95% seen once. This record comes from a study of shared clonotypes between healthy human individuals. Study-level points and caveats: At large depth, rarefaction still showed sorted-subset sequencing to be incomplete. Researchers found naive subsets generally carried larger estimated richness than memory subsets.

The sequencing sample was made of naive CD4+ T cells sorted from blood. The subset here: CD45RA+ positively selected. The TCR comes from a man younger than 35 in good health.

CDR3 in amino acids: CASSSDRSQYSPLHF. The CDR3 bases are TGTGCCAGCAGTTCCGACAGGAGTCAGTATTCACCCCTCCACTTT. The V and J genes are TRBV28 and TRBJ1-6, with D perhaps matching TRBD1 (6 bases). Per germline, CDR1 MDHEN and CDR2 SYDVKM. V lost 4 bases and J 8 bases, leaving 15 bases between the germline ends. The CDR3 has 15 amino acids.